Shown below are 32 T cell receptor beta chains from a single sample sequenced in a study of CD8+ T cells in alopecia areata. RNA extraction was followed by reverse transcription into cDNA, which acted as the sequencing template. Only in-frame clones appear in the TCRdb table, and some are missing; sequencing was by immunoSEQ multiplex PCR. The sample shows about 92,000 clones, 40% to 50% of them seen only once. As to treatment: oral pan-JAK inhibitor, 5-10 mg twice daily. Sample: CD8+ T cells sorted from blood, taken at week 24, from a patient treated with tofacitinib. Receptors were obtained from a human donor with alopecia areata.

The chain carries TRBV13 and TRBJ1-1; D uncertain. The V end lost 8 bases, the J end lost 4 bases, and 8 bases lay between the germline ends. The CDR3 runs 11 residues. Germline-derived CDR1 and CDR2 are PRHDT and FYEKMQ (reference sequence). CDR3 DNA: TGTGCCAGCCCCAGAGGCACTGAAGCTTTCTTT. Protein product: CASPRGTEAFF.

This chain uses TRBV30 with TRBJ2-3, with D possibly being TRBD1 or TRBD2 (6 bases each). Trimming removed 0 bases at V and 1 base at J, with 11 bases between. The germline V gene encodes CDR1 GTSNPN and CDR2 SVGIG (reference sequence). CDR3 length: 15 amino acids. The CDR3, as DNA: TGTGCCTGGAGTGTGGGGGCTAGCGGCACAGATACGCAGTATTTT. Amino acid sequence: CAWSVGASGTDTQYF.

V gene TRBV7-9 combines with J gene TRBJ1-4; D is unclear. The germline gives CDR1 SEHNR, CDR2 FQNEAQ (reference sequence). The CDR3 length is 14 residues. Trimming cost V 3 bases and J 3 bases, with 8 bases left between them. CDR3 amino acids: CASSFPGANEKLFF. CDR3 nucleotides: TGTGCCAGCAGCTTTCCGGGAGCTAATGAAAAACTGTTTTTT.

V gene TRBV9 combines with J gene TRBJ2-5; 13 bases are shared with TRBD2. The J segment lost 4 bases and the V segment lost 0 bases, leaving 0 bases of the junction unmatched. The CDR3 is made up of 15 amino acids. Germline lookup yields CDR1 SGDLS and CDR2 YYNGEE. The CDR3 nucleotides are TGTGCCAGCAGCGTAGGGACTAGCGGGAGAGAGACCCAGTACTTC. Translated, it gives CASSVGTSGRETQYF.

Comments on this clone: The germline gene is not matched at one end of the junction; a read error may be the cause. The V and J genes are TRBV5-4 and TRBJ1-5; possible D gene TRBD1, 5 bases. CDR1 SGHNT and CDR2 YYREEE come from the germline V gene (reference sequence). This CDR3 has 15 residues. The CDR3 nucleotides read TGCGCCAGCAGCCAAGAGGGGAATAGCAATCAGCCCCAGCATTTT. Translating gives CASSQEGNSNQPQHF.

With regard to this clone: Only one base separates this from a far larger clonotype, so it likely reflects a read error. The sample has other DNA sequences that encode this CDR3 too. The rearrangement joins TRBV7-9 to TRBJ2-1, with 9 bases that match TRBD2. From germline, CDR1 is SEHNR and CDR2 FQNEAQ (reference sequence). V dropped 5 bases and J dropped 5; count of bases not matched to a gene: 10. This CDR3 is built from 16 residues. CDR3 residues: CASSQGASGTDNEQFF. DNA for the CDR3: TGTGCCAGCAGCCAAGGGGCTAGCGGGACAGACAATGAGCAGTTCTTC.

The chain joins TRBV7-9 to TRBJ2-1, with D hard to call. Trimming stripped 5 bases from V and 8 bases from J, with 7 bases between. In germline, CDR1 is SEHNR, CDR2 FQNEAQ (reference sequence). CDR3 length: 11 residues. CDR3 loop: CASSLEDEQFF. CDR3 DNA sequence: TGTGCCAGCAGCCTAGAAGATGAGCAGTTCTTC. The full variable domain, with the rest looked up from reference TRBV7-9 and TRBJ2-1, is DTGVSQNPRHKITKRGQNVTFRCDPISEHNRLYWYRQTLGQGPEFLTYFQNEAQLEKSRLLSDRFSAERPKGSFSTLEIQRTEQGDSAMYLCASSLEDEQFFGPGTRLTVL.

The chain combines TRBV27 with TRBJ2-1, with D maybe TRBD2 (5 bases). The CDR3 length is 12 residues. The V end was cut by 8 bases, the J end by 2 bases, with 7 bases between. Germline V gene lookup returns CDR1 MNHEY and CDR2 SMNVEV (reference sequence). In DNA, the CDR3 is TGTGCCAGCGGAGGCGCCTACAATGAGCAGTTCTTC. Amino acid sequence: CASGGAYNEQFF.

The rearrangement links TRBV7-9 to TRBJ2-1, with D uncertain. The CDR3 is made up of 15 amino acids. The V gene's germline CDR1 is SEHNR and CDR2 FQNEAQ (reference sequence). V was trimmed by 2 bases and J by 6 bases, leaving 14 bases between them. CDR3 in DNA: TGTGCCAGCAGCTTACCGTTTTCCCACTCCAATGAGCAGTTCTTC. Its translation is CASSLPFSHSNEQFF.

The V call is TRBV7-9, the J call TRBJ2-5; D unclear. The CDR3 length is 13 residues. Looked up from germline, CDR1 is SEHNR and CDR2 is FQNEAQ (reference sequence). Between the trimmed V and J ends, which lost 5 bases and 0 bases, there was a span of 7 bases. The CDR3 DNA is TGTGCCAGCAGCCCAATGTACCAAGAGACCCAGTACTTC. It encodes CASSPMYQETQYF.

This clone was detected only a few times. The CDR3 loop reads CASSLWWTGTGANVLTF. The CDR3 DNA reads as TGCGCCAGCAGCTTGTGGTGGACAGGGACCGGGGCCAACGTCCTGACTTTC. V usage is TRBV5-1 and J usage is TRBJ2-6; TRBD1 matches 8 bases. With 1 base clipped from V and 4 bases from J, the junction kept 7 bases outside the gene matches. This CDR3 has 17 amino acids. Germline CDR1 SGHRS, CDR2 YFSETQ.

This sequence joins TRBV7-9 and TRBJ1-1; 7 nucleotides agree with TRBD1. Germline V CDR1 and CDR2: SEHNR, FQNEAQ (reference sequence). The V segment lost 4 bases and the J segment 5 bases; nucleotides outside the gene matches: 10. CDR3 length: 15 amino acids. CDR3 DNA: TGTGCCAGCAGCTCCAATACATACAGGGGAACTGAAGCTTTCTTT. Amino acids: CASSSNTYRGTEAFF. The whole variable domain, remainder taken from reference TRBV7-9 and TRBJ1-1, is DTGVSQNPRHKITKRGQNVTFRCDPISEHNRLYWYRQTLGQGPEFLTYFQNEAQLEKSRLLSDRFSAERPKGSFSTLEIQRTEQGDSAMYLCASSSNTYRGTEAFFGQGTRLTVV.

The rearrangement joins TRBV14 to TRBJ1-2, with D perhaps matching TRBD1 (5 bases). Per the germline V gene, CDR1 is SGHDN and CDR2 is FVKESK. The V end was cut by 1 base, the J end by 2 bases, with 5 bases between. This CDR3 spans 13 amino acids. This CDR3 reads CASSQGQNYGYTF. In DNA form, the CDR3 reads TGTGCCAGCAGCCAAGGACAGAACTATGGCTACACCTTC.

V gene TRBV4-1 combines with J gene TRBJ2-2; TRBD2 matches 8 bases. This CDR3 is built from 15 residues. CDR1 and CDR2 (germline): MGHRA, YSYEKL. V gave up 0 bases and J gave up 8 bases; unmatched junction bases: 5. The CDR3 bases are TGCGCCAGCAGCCAAGAGGCGGGAGGCGGTGGGGAGCTGTTTTTT. Translated: CASSQEAGGGGELFF.

Concerning this clone: The junction does not match germline at one end; this may be a read error. The chain carries TRBV7-7 and TRBJ1-1; no definite D call. Germline V gene sequence: CDR1 SSHAT, CDR2 FNYEAQ (reference sequence). The CDR3 runs to 15 residues. The CDR3 DNA follows: TGTGCTAGCAGCCCAGACCCGGGTTTGAACACTGAAGCTTTCTTT. It encodes CASSPDPGLNTEAFF.

This clone was seen only a few times. The CDR3 spells CASSRGGHPSNEQYF. DNA for the CDR3: TGTGCCAGCAGCCGAGGGGGGCACCCAAGCAACGAGCAGTACTTC. This chain joins TRBV6-6 and TRBJ2-7; either TRBD1 or TRBD2 may fit D (6 bases each). Trimming left V 6 bases short and J 5 bases short, with 20 bases between. Germline CDR1 MNHNY, CDR2 SVGAGI (reference sequence). The CDR3 consists of 15 residues.

The V call is TRBV5-1, the J call TRBJ1-1; D may be TRBD1 (5 bases). CDR1 SGHRS and CDR2 YFSETQ come from the germline V gene. V gave up 4 bases and J gave up 5 bases, with 15 bases separating them. CDR3 length: 14 residues. The CDR3 sequence: CASSAGIRQTEAFF. The CDR3 nucleotides are TGCGCCAGCAGCGCAGGGATCCGGCAGACTGAAGCTTTCTTT.

V usage is TRBV2 and J usage is TRBJ2-7, with D possibly being TRBD1 (5 bases). CDR1 and CDR2 (germline): SNHLY, FYNNEI. The CDR3 is 13 amino acids. V shed 3 bases and J shed 4 bases, with 10 bases lying between them. CDR3 DNA: TGTGCCAGCAGTGACAGGGCAGGATACGAGCAGTACTTC. It encodes CASSDRAGYEQYF.

The gene calls are TRBV7-9 and TRBJ2-7; TRBD2 agrees at 11 bases. Germline V CDR1 and CDR2: SEHNR, FQNEAQ (reference sequence). This CDR3 spans 15 amino acids. V lost 3 bases and J lost 6; bases outside the gene matches: 7. The CDR3 sequence is CASSFVRLAGSEQYF. DNA for the CDR3: TGTGCCAGCAGCTTCGTTCGACTAGCGGGAAGCGAGCAGTACTTC.

This clone has more than one count but fewer than ten. J is TRBJ2-5 and V is TRBV7-9; 7 nucleotides line up with TRBD2. The CDR3 consists of 13 residues. The germline gives CDR1 SEHNR, CDR2 FQNEAQ (reference sequence). Trimming at V came to 6 bases and at J to 14 bases, leaving 15 bases not matched to a gene. For the CDR3, the DNA is TGTGCCAGCAGATACGAAGGGAGGGCAGGTTCCTACTTC. It yields the protein CASRYEGRAGSYF.

The chain carries TRBV7-6 and TRBJ2-7, with TRBD1 identical over 9 bases. Germline V gives CDR1 SGHVS, CDR2 FNYEAQ. The CDR3 runs 16 residues. J was trimmed by 2 bases and V by 2 bases; bases with no gene match: 7. In nucleotides, the CDR3 is TGTGCCAGCAGCTTATTTGGGGGACAGGGCACCTACGAGCAGTACTTC. The encoded protein is CASSLFGGQGTYEQYF.

V gene TRBV7-3 combines with J gene TRBJ2-3, with a tentative D call TRBD2 (5 bases). The CDR3 has 14 amino acids. Germline CDR1 is SGHTA and CDR2 is FQGTGA. Trimming left V 1 base short and J 2 bases short, with 7 bases between. The CDR3 bases are TGTGCCAGCAGCTTAATCGGGAACACAGATACGCAGTATTTT. Its translation is CASSLIGNTDTQYF.

The CDR3 region is CASNGIVSYEQYF. The CDR3 nucleotides are TGTGCCAGCAATGGTATAGTATCCTACGAGCAGTACTTC. This chain links TRBV2 with TRBJ2-7; D ambiguous. Trimming left V 7 bases short and J 1 base short, with 11 bases between. This CDR3 spans 13 amino acids. Germline CDR1 is SNHLY and CDR2 is FYNNEI.

This sequence joins TRBV7-8 and TRBJ1-1; D is unresolved. The V and J ends lost 3 bases and 6 bases respectively, with 8 bases between them. The CDR3 has 12 residues. Germline-derived CDR1 and CDR2 are SGHVS and FQNEAQ. The CDR3 reads CASSLEIAEAFF. CDR3 DNA: TGTGCCAGCAGCTTGGAGATAGCTGAAGCTTTCTTT.

The chain joins TRBV11-2 to TRBJ2-7; D assignment may be TRBD1 or TRBD2 (5 bases each). CDR3 length: 14 residues. V was cut by 4 bases and J by 2 bases, with 12 bases left in between. The V gene's germline CDR1 is SGHAT and CDR2 FQNNGV. CDR3 sequence: CASSSPGTAYEQYF. The CDR3 coding sequence is TGTGCCAGCAGCTCGCCCGGGACGGCCTACGAGCAGTACTTC.

The chain employs TRBV29-1 and TRBJ2-7, with 9 bases that match TRBD1. The CDR3 runs to 14 residues. Trimming took 6 bases from V and 6 from J; bases not matched to a gene: 12. Per germline, CDR1 SQVTM and CDR2 ANQGSEA. CDR3 bases: TGCAGCGTCCCCCGGGACAGGGCTTCGGGCGAGCAGTACTTC. Translating gives CSVPRDRASGEQYF.

The count of this clone is one. The J gene is TRBJ2-3, the V gene TRBV5-4, with 14 bases fitting TRBD2. The J segment lost 6 bases and the V segment lost 4 bases, leaving 10 bases of the junction unmatched. The CDR3 extends over 17 amino acids. Per the germline V gene, CDR1 is SGHNT and CDR2 is YYREEE (reference sequence). The CDR3 sequence: CASSPGLAGDVGDTQYF. CDR3 bases: TGTGCCAGCAGCCCGGGACTAGCGGGAGACGTAGGGGATACGCAGTATTTT.

The V call is TRBV27, the J call TRBJ2-1; D is ambiguous. V lost 6 bases and J lost 2, with 11 bases in between. This CDR3 has 14 residues. CDR1 and CDR2 (germline): MNHEY, SMNVEV (reference sequence). This CDR3 is CASSLGAPYNEQFF. The CDR3, as DNA: TGTGCCAGCAGCCTCGGCGCCCCCTACAATGAGCAGTTCTTC.

The chain combines TRBV29-1 with TRBJ2-1; no reliable D call. The CDR3 consists of 11 residues. Germline-derived CDR1 and CDR2 are SQVTM and ANQGSEA. The V gene lost 4 bases and the J gene lost 9 bases, with 10 bases spanning the gap. The CDR3 is CSVAFRGEQFF. Here the CDR3 DNA reads TGCAGCGTTGCTTTCCGAGGTGAGCAGTTCTTC.

The table lists this clone with a few counts. V and J are TRBV29-1 and TRBJ2-1; D not resolved. Trimming left V 6 bases short and J 4 bases short, with 22 bases between. From germline, CDR1 is SQVTM and CDR2 ANQGSEA. The CDR3 length is 16 residues. The chain's CDR3 is CSVPRPTNLDYNEQFF. CDR3 sequence (DNA): TGCAGCGTCCCAAGGCCCACTAACCTAGATTACAATGAGCAGTTCTTC.

The chain employs TRBV7-9 and TRBJ2-3; maybe TRBD2 (5 bases). CDR3 size: 14 residues. The ends were cut back, 10 bases at V and 0 bases at J, with 14 bases in the middle. CDR1 is SEHNR, CDR2 FQNEAQ, per germline (reference sequence). CDR3 loop: CAIRVRDSTDTQYF. The CDR3 bases are TGTGCCATCCGCGTTCGGGATAGCACAGATACGCAGTATTTT.

The rearrangement links TRBV27 to TRBJ2-5; TRBD1 is a possible D gene (5 bases). The length of the CDR3 is 15 residues. V shed 0 bases and J shed 5 bases, with 13 bases lying between them. Germline values: CDR1 MNHEY, CDR2 SMNVEV (reference sequence). The CDR3 protein is CASSLSIQGPETQYF. The CDR3 DNA is TGTGCCAGCAGTTTATCAATCCAGGGTCCTGAGACCCAGTACTTC.